This is a list of T cell receptor beta chains from one sample in a study of blood T cell repertoires in COVID-19. Sequencing used immunoSEQ multiplex PCR; TCRdb keeps in-frame clones, though not all of them. The sample lists some 60,000 clones, under 85% occurring once. The sample consisted of peripheral blood. These receptors came from a woman aged 80 or over with acute or convalescent COVID-19. Each CDR3 is given with its conserved first and last residue. The order of the fields is V gene, clone size, D gene, J gene, CDR3 protein, CDR3 DNA. The D gene is left open where the match is weak. Size tells how often a clone was seen (once, few, many) or the class of an expanded clone, and some rows leave it out.

V: TRBV15
size: -
D: TRBD1
J: TRBJ2-7
CDR3: CATSSTGTGSYEQYF
DNA: TGTGCCACCAGCAGTACCGGGACAGGTTCCTACGAGCAGTACTTC

V: TRBV15
size: once
D: -
J: TRBJ2-2
CDR3: CATSRDGEGVATGELFF
DNA: TGTGCCACCAGCAGAGATGGGGAGGGGGTAGCCACCGGGGAGCTGTTTTTT

V: TRBV6-1
size: -
D: TRBD1
J: TRBJ1-1
CDR3: CASNRGLSTEAFF
DNA: TGTGCCAGCAACAGGGGTTTGAGCACTGAAGCTTTCTTT

V: TRBV11-3
size: -
D: -
J: TRBJ2-1
CDR3: CASSFARDSYNEQFF
DNA: TGTGCCAGCAGCTTTGCGCGGGACTCCTACAATGAGCAGTTCTTC

V: TRBV4-3
size: -
D: -
J: TRBJ1-1
CDR3: CASQGGIANTEAFF
DNA: TGCGCCAGTCAGGGCGGAATCGCGAACACTGAAGCTTTCTTT

V: TRBV5-1
size: -
D: TRBD1
J: TRBJ2-7
CDR3: CASSGQAYEQYF
DNA: TGCGCCAGCTCGGGACAGGCCTACGAGCAGTACTTC

V: TRBV27
size: few
D: -
J: TRBJ1-6
CDR3: CASSRVGGADSPLHF
DNA: TGTGCCAGCAGTCGGGTGGGGGGGGCGGATTCACCCCTCCACTTT

V: TRBV30
size: -
D: TRBD1
J: TRBJ1-3
CDR3: CAWRARDRAYTIYF
DNA: TGTGCCTGGAGGGCCCGGGACAGGGCATACACCATATATTTT

V: TRBV4-1
size: -
D: TRBD2
J: TRBJ2-7
CDR3: CASSQRLGGSSYEQYF
DNA: TGCGCCAGCAGCCAACGACTCGGCGGGAGCTCCTACGAGCAGTACTTC

V: TRBV7-9
size: -
D: -
J: TRBJ2-3
CDR3: CASSLRGVQGRKDTQYF
DNA: TGTGCCAGCAGCTTAAGAGGGGTCCAGGGGCGCAAAGATACGCAGTATTTT

V: TRBV6-5
size: -
D: TRBD1
J: TRBJ2-1
CDR3: CASTNRGSSYNEQFF
DNA: TGTGCCAGCACTAACAGGGGGAGCTCCTACAATGAGCAGTTCTTC

V: TRBV18
size: -
D: -
J: TRBJ2-2
CDR3: CASSPRIVDSTGELFF
DNA: TGTGCCAGCTCACCACGGATAGTGGACAGCACCGGGGAGCTGTTTTTT

V: TRBV5-6
size: -
D: TRBD1
J: TRBJ1-5
CDR3: CASSLNRGLGNQPQHF
DNA: TGTGCCAGCAGCTTAAACAGGGGGCTAGGCAATCAGCCCCAGCATTTT

V: TRBV19
size: -
D: -
J: TRBJ1-2
CDR3: CASSTDSLNYGYTF
DNA: TGTGCCAGTAGTACGGACAGTCTTAACTATGGCTACACCTTC

V: TRBV9
size: -
D: -
J: TRBJ2-1
CDR3: CASSEALYRNEQFF
DNA: TGTGCCAGCAGCGAGGCCCTCTACAGAAATGAGCAGTTCTTC

V: TRBV19
size: -
D: TRBD1
J: TRBJ1-2
CDR3: CASSPGRDRGVRGYTF
DNA: TGTGCCAGTAGTCCCGGCCGGGACAGGGGTGTTCGTGGCTACACCTTC

V: TRBV5-1
size: -
D: -
J: TRBJ2-1
CDR3: CASSSFRDGWGVNEQFF
DNA: TGCGCCAGCAGCTCATTTCGGGACGGCTGGGGGGTCAATGAGCAGTTCTTC

V: TRBV7-8
size: -
D: -
J: TRBJ1-5
CDR3: CASSLDRAQPQHF
DNA: TGTGCCAGCAGCTTAGACAGGGCTCAGCCCCAGCATTTT

V: TRBV19
size: once
D: -
J: TRBJ2-1
CDR3: CASSIPRGGDPYNEQFF
DNA: TGTGCCAGTAGTATACCCCGCGGGGGCGATCCCTACAATGAGCAGTTCTTC

V: TRBV4-2
size: -
D: -
J: TRBJ2-7
CDR3: CASSQDWQAGQFYEQYF
DNA: TGTGCCAGCAGCCAAGATTGGCAAGCGGGCCAGTTCTACGAGCAGTACTTC